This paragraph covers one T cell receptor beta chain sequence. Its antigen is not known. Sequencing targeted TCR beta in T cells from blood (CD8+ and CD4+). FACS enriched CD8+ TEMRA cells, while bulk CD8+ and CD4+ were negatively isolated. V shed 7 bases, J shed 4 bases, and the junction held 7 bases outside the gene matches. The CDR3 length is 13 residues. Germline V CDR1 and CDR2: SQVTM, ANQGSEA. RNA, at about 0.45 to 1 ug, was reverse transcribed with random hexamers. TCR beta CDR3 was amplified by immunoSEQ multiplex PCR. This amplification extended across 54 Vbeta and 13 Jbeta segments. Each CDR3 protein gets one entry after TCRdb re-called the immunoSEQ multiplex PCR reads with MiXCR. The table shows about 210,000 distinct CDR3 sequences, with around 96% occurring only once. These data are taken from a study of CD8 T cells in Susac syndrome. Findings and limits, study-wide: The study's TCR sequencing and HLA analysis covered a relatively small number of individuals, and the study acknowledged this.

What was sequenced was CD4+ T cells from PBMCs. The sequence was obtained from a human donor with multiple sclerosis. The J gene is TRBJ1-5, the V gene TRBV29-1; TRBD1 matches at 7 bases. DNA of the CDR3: TGCAGCGCATCCGGGACAGAAAATCAGCCCCAGCATTTT. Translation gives CSASGTENQPQHF.